This T cell receptor beta chain originates from a study of blood T cell repertoires in COVID-19. About the study: The United States, Italy and Spain were the sources of the acute and convalescent COVID-19 samples. PBMCs, B-cell-depleted T cells, or T cells were the source of the cDNA or gDNA that made up the material.

The protocol was immunoSEQ multiplex PCR, while the TCRdb copy is restricted to in-frame clones and leaves out a portion. The top ten clones hold about 12% of a sample with a few hundred thousand clones, 87% of them seen once. Losses at the gene ends were 4 bases for V and 9 bases for J; bases not matched to a gene: 5. The germline V gene encodes CDR1 PRHDT and CDR2 FYEKMQ (reference sequence). This CDR3 comprises 15 residues. V usage is TRBV13 and J usage is TRBJ2-1; 14 nucleotides match TRBD2. Source material: peripheral blood. The clonotype originates from a woman aged 18-29 years who had recovered from COVID-19. The CDR3 DNA reads as TGTGCCAGCAGCTCGGGACTAGCGGGAGCTGGTGAGCAGTTCTTC. Translated: CASSSGLAGAGEQFF.